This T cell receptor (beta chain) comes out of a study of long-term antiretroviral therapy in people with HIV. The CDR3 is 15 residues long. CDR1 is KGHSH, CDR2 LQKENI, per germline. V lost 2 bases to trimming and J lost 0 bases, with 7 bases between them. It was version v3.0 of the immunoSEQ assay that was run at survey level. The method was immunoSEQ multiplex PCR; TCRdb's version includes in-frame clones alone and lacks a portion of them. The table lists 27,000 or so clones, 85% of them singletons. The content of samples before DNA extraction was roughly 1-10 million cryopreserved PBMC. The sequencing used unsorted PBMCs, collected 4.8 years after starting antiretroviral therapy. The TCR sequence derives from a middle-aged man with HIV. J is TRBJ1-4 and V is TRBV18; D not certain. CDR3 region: CASSPTLATNEKLFF. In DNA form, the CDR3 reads TGTGCCAGCTCACCAACACTAGCAACTAATGAAAAACTGTTTTTT.